Listed here is a single T cell receptor (beta chain). Its antigen is currently unknown. Sequencing was performed with immunoSEQ multiplex PCR; in TCRdb, only in-frame clones are kept and a portion is missing. The top ten clones hold about 0.22% of a sample with nearly 35,000 clones, roughly 91% of them seen once. Specified time point: newly diagnosed, previously untreated cHL patient sample. Magnetic negative selection purified CD4+ T cells from thawed PBMCs. The CDR3 consists of 13 residues. Trimming removed 1 base from V and 6 bases from J, with 8 bases in between. The germline V gene has CDR1 SGDLS and CDR2 YYNGEE. The data are from a study of PD-1 blockade in classical Hodgkin lymphoma. Study-wide points: In newly diagnosed patients, baseline TCR diversity was reportedly below that of healthy donors.

The sequence derives from a human donor with classical Hodgkin lymphoma. The genes are TRBV9 and TRBJ2-1; D is unclear. The sample comprised CD4+ T cells from blood. CDR3 in amino acids: CASSVSWVNEQFF. In DNA, the CDR3 is TGTGCCAGCAGCGTATCTTGGGTCAATGAGCAGTTCTTC.